Reported below is one T cell receptor (beta chain). Its antigen is as yet unknown. This sample was taken from a study of cytomegalovirus exposure and HLA in healthy donors. General study results and limits: Presence/absence analyses supposed approximately even sequencing depth among donors. Among TCR beta chains, those listed as cytomegalovirus-associated numbered over 150. Later, TCR association rates were found to vary by HLA locus, highest for DRB1 and lowest for HLA-C.

Unrecorded immune exposure was likely among donors, who were nominally healthy when sampled. The PCR had 60 Vbeta and 13 Jbeta primers. TCRdb's copy holds only in-frame clones and misses some; the assay was immunoSEQ multiplex PCR. The table has around 85,000 clones, about 80% seen once. Sequencing was done on a sample of PBMCs. This receptor was obtained from a man between 45 and 60 years old in good health and CMV-seropositive.

The DNA of the CDR3 is TGTGCCAGCAGCCGAGGCGGATATCACGAGCAGTACTTC. Translation gives CASSRGGYHEQYF. The chain recombines TRBV6-5 with TRBJ2-5; no clear D gene. TRBJ2-7 matches the DNA end more closely, so the J call is doubtful. Germline V gives CDR1 MNHEY, CDR2 SVGAGI. The CDR3 totals 13 residues.